These T cell receptor beta chains were read from a single sample in a study of T cell repertoires in cytomegalovirus infection. TCRdb ran MiXCR on the reads and lists one entry per CDR3 protein. The table includes hundreds of thousands of distinct CDR3 sequences, 11% detected once. Material for sequencing was PBMCs. Every receptor here comes from a human donor in good health (CMV status not recorded). Some clones in this sample may be carry-over from other donors' samples. Both conserved end residues are part of each CDR3. A D gene is named only where the DNA matches it firmly. Only some rows state a clone size, as once, few, many or a class for expanded clones.

many,TRBJ2-4,TRBV10-3,TRBD1,CAISESGTENIQYF,TGTGCCATCAGTGAGTCCGGGACAGAAAACATTCAGTACTTC
few,TRBJ1-2,TRBV6-2/TRBV6-3,-,CASTPSRGGSYGYTF,TGTGCCAGCACCCCTTCCCGGGGAGGGAGCTATGGCTACACCTTC
many,TRBJ1-3,TRBV7-9,TRBD1,CASSQGGGSGNTIYF,TGTGCCAGCAGCCAGGGGGGAGGATCTGGAAACACCATATATTTT
few,TRBJ2-1,TRBV27,-,CASSIRDNRQQFF,TGTGCCAGCAGTATACGGGACAACCGCCAGCAGTTCTTC
few,TRBJ1-1,TRBV6-1,-,CASSEAWSGTEAFF,TGTGCCAGCAGTGAAGCGTGGTCGGGGACTGAAGCTTTCTTT
many,TRBJ2-7,TRBV27,-,CASSLKGFHEQYF,TGTGCCAGCAGTTTAAAAGGGTTCCACGAGCAGTACTTC
many,TRBJ2-7,TRBV28,-,CASSLGHPPYEQYF,TGTGCCAGCAGTTTAGGACACCCTCCCTACGAGCAGTACTTC
few,TRBJ2-7,TRBV20-1,TRBD2,CSATSGSWYEQYF,TGCAGTGCCACTAGCGGGAGTTGGTACGAGCAGTACTTC
-,TRBJ2-5,TRBV10-3,TRBD2,CAISERGGTSLQETQYF,TGTGCCATCAGTGAGAGGGGGGGGACTAGTCTTCAAGAGACCCAGTACTTC
few,TRBJ1-2,TRBV15,-,CATSQGTGTNYGYTF,TGTGCCACCAGCCAGGGTACGGGTACTAACTATGGCTACACCTTC
many,TRBJ2-1,TRBV11-2,TRBD1,CASSSSGGNSYNEQFF,TGTGCCAGCAGCTCATCAGGGGGAAACTCCTACAATGAGCAGTTCTTC
many,TRBJ2-5,TRBV25-1,-,CASSGGSYGETQYF,TGTGCCAGCAGTGGGGGGTCCTACGGGGAGACCCAGTACTTC
-,TRBJ2-1,TRBV9,TRBD2,CASSVDGRSYNEQFF,TGTGCCAGCAGCGTAGACGGGAGGTCCTACAATGAGCAGTTCTTC
many,TRBJ2-7,TRBV7-9,TRBD1,CASSPAPRGPSYEQYF,TGTGCCAGCAGCCCGGCACCTAGGGGGCCCTCCTACGAGCAGTACTTC
many,TRBJ1-2,TRBV10-3,-,CAIRYERQASYGYTF,TGTGCCATCAGGTACGAGAGGCAGGCGAGTTATGGCTACACCTTC
many,TRBJ1-1,TRBV7-6,-,CASSFAASNTEAFF,TGTGCCAGCAGCTTTGCAGCTTCGAACACTGAAGCTTTCTTT
many,TRBJ2-5,TRBV7-2,-,CASSLRLIGRGEETQYF,TGTGCCAGCAGCTTAAGGCTCATAGGGCGGGGCGAAGAGACCCAGTACTTC
many,TRBJ2-1,TRBV7-8,-,CASSLWTGNGEQFF,TGTGCCAGCAGCCTCTGGACTGGGAACGGTGAGCAGTTCTTC
many,TRBJ1-1,TRBV28,TRBD1,CASKSPQGAREAFF,TGTGCCAGCAAATCGCCTCAGGGGGCGCGGGAAGCTTTCTTT
-,TRBJ2-2,TRBV25-1,-,CASVARGGQTGELFF,TGTGCCAGTGTTGCCCGGGGAGGCCAAACCGGGGAGCTGTTTTTT
many,TRBJ1-1,TRBV5-1,-,CASSEGNTEAFF,TGTGCCAGCAGTGAGGGGAACACTGAAGCTTTCTTT
many,TRBJ2-1,TRBV11-1,-,CASSSDQPPYNEQFF,TGTGCCAGCAGCTCGGACCAACCTCCCTACAATGAGCAGTTCTTC
-,TRBJ2-1,TRBV9,-,CASSVGTRLPNEQFF,TGTGCCAGCAGTGTCGGGACCAGATTACCCAATGAGCAGTTCTTC
-,TRBJ2-2,TRBV5-4,-,CASSPKSGQSGGELFF,TGTGCCAGCAGTCCAAAATCCGGACAGAGTGGAGGGGAGCTGTTTTTT
few,TRBJ2-7,TRBV28,TRBD2,CASSPTLPAGLAYEQYF,TGTGCCAGCAGCCCGACTCTGCCAGCGGGATTAGCCTACGAGCAGTACTTC
many,TRBJ2-2,TRBV2,TRBD1,CASGRTGGDTGELFF,TGTGCCAGCGGCCGGACAGGGGGTGACACCGGGGAGCTGTTTTTT
-,TRBJ2-7,TRBV5-1,-,CASSITQGRGEQYF,TGCGCCAGCAGCATCACGCAGGGGCGAGGCGAGCAGTACTTC
few,TRBJ2-7,TRBV10-3,TRBD2,CAIGTSGSYEQYF,TGTGCCATCGGGACTAGCGGGAGCTACGAGCAGTACTTC
many,TRBJ2-5,TRBV6-1,-,CASSDSAGNQETQYF,TGTGCCAGCAGCGACTCGGCCGGGAACCAAGAGACCCAGTACTTC
many,TRBJ1-2,TRBV20-1,-,CSARVQGNYGYTF,TGCAGTGCTAGAGTTCAGGGGAACTATGGCTACACCTTC
-,TRBJ2-5,TRBV9,TRBD2,CASSPRGVQETQYF,TGTGCCAGCAGCCCCCGGGGGGTCCAAGAGACCCAGTACTTC
many,TRBJ2-6,TRBV7-6,TRBD1,CASSLKAGQGSSGANVLTF,TGTGCCAGCAGCCTCAAAGCTGGACAGGGGAGCTCTGGGGCCAACGTCCTGACTTTC
few,TRBJ1-3,TRBV5-1,-,CASSLSYRDVNTIYF,TGCGCCAGCAGCTTGTCCTATCGCGATGTCAACACCATATATTTT
many,TRBJ2-3,TRBV7-3,TRBD1,CASRRTGEGDTQYF,TGTGCCAGCAGACGGACAGGGGAAGGAGATACGCAGTATTTT
few,TRBJ1-4,TRBV20-1,-,CSARFQEGVYEKLFF,TGCAGTGCTAGGTTTCAGGAGGGAGTGTATGAAAAACTGTTTTTT
many,TRBJ1-1,TRBV7-8,-,CASSLVSPGLNTEAFF,TGTGCCAGCAGCTTGGTCTCTCCCGGACTGAACACTGAAGCTTTCTTT
many,TRBJ2-7,TRBV6-1,TRBD2,CASSPRLAGTYEQYF,TGTGCCAGCAGTCCCCGACTAGCGGGAACCTACGAGCAGTACTTC
many,TRBJ1-2,TRBV7-2,TRBD1,CASSTGQVYGYTF,TGTGCCAGCAGCACCGGACAGGTCTATGGCTACACCTTC
-,TRBJ2-6,TRBV15,-,CATSRERGSGANVLTF,TGTGCCACCAGCAGGGAGAGGGGCTCTGGGGCCAACGTCCTGACTTTC